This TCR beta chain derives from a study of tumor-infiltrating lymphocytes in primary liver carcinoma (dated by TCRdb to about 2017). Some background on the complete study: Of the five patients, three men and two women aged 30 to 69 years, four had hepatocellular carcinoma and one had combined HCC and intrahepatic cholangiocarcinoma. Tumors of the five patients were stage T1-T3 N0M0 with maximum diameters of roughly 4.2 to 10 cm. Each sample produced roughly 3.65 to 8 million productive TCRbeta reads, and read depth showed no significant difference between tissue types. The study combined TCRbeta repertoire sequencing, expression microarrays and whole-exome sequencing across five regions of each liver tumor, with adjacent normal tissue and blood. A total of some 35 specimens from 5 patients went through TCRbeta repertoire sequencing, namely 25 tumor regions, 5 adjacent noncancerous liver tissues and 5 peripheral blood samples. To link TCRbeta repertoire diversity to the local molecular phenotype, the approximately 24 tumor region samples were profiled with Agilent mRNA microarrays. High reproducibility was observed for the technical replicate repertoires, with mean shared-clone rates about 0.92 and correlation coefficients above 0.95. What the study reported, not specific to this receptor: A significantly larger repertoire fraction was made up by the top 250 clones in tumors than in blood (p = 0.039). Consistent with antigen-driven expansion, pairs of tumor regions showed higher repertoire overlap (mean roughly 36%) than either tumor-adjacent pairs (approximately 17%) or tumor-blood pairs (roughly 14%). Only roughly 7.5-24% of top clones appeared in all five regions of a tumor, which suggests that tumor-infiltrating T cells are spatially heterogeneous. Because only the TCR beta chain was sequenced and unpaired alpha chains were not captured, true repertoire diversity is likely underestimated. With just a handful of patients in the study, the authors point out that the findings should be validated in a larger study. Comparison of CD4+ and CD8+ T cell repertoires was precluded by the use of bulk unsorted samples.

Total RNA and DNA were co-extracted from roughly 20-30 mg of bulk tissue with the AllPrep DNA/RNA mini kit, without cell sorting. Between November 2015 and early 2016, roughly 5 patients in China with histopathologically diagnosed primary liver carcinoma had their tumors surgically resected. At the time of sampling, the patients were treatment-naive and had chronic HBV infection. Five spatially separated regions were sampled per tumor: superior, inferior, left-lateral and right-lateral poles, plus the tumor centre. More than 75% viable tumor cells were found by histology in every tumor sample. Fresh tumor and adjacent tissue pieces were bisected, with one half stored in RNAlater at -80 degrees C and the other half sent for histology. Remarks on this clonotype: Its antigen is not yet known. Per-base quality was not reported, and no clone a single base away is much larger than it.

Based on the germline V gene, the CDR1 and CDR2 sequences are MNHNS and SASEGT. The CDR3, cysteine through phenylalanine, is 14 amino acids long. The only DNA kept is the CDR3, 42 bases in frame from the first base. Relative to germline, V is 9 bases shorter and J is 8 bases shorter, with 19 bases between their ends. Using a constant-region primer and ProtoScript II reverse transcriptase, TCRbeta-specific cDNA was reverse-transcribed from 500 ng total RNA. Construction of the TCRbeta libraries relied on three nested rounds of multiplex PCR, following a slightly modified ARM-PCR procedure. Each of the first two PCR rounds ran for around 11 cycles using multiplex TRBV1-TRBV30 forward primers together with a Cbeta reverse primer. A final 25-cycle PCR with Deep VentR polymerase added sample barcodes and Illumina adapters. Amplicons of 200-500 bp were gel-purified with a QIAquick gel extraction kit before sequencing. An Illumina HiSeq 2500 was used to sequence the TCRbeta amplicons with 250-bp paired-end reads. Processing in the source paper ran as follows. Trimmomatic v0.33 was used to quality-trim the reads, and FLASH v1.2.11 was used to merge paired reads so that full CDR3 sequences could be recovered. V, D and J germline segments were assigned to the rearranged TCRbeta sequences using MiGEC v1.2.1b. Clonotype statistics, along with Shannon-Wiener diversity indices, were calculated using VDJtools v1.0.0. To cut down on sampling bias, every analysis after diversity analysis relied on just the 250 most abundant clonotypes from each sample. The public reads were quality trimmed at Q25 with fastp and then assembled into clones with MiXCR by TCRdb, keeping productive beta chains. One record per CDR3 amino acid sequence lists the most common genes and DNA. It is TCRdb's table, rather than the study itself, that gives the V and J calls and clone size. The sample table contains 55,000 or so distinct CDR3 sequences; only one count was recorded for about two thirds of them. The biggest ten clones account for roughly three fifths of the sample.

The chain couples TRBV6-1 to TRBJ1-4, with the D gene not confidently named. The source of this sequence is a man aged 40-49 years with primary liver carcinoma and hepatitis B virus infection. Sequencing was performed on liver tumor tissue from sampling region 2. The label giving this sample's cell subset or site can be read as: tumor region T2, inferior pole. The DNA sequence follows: TGTGCCAGTAGGGAAAAAGAAGTTTGGGAAAAACTGTTTTTT. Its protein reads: CASREKEVWEKLFF.